This T cell receptor beta chain was sequenced in a study of tumor and adjacent non-tumor tissue in lung cancer. Study-wide context: The patients, 10 to 11 men and a few women, were about 30 to 85 with stage I to III disease.

No cell sorting was done before RNA was extracted from the tissue. A remark on this clonotype: Its ends do not fully match the called genes, so a read error is possible.

The CDR3 length is 14 residues. The germline V gene encodes CDR1 MDHEN and CDR2 SYDVKM. TCRbeta libraries were built with three rounds of nested PCR, modified from ARM-PCR. TCRdb reanalysed the multiplex PCR reads using MiXCR and keeps one entry per CDR3 protein. The sample yields 65,000 to 90,000 distinct CDR3 sequences, under 70% seen once. Specimen: lung tumor tissue. The TCR originated in a woman aged 70-85 years with non-small cell lung cancer. The V and J genes are TRBV28 and TRBJ1-5; D remains unclear. The J call may be faulty, since TRBJ2-3 better matches the DNA end. CDR3 region: CASSLNSPNQPQYF. In DNA form, the CDR3 reads TGTGCAAGCAGTTTAAATTCTCCGAATCAGCCCCAGTATTTT.